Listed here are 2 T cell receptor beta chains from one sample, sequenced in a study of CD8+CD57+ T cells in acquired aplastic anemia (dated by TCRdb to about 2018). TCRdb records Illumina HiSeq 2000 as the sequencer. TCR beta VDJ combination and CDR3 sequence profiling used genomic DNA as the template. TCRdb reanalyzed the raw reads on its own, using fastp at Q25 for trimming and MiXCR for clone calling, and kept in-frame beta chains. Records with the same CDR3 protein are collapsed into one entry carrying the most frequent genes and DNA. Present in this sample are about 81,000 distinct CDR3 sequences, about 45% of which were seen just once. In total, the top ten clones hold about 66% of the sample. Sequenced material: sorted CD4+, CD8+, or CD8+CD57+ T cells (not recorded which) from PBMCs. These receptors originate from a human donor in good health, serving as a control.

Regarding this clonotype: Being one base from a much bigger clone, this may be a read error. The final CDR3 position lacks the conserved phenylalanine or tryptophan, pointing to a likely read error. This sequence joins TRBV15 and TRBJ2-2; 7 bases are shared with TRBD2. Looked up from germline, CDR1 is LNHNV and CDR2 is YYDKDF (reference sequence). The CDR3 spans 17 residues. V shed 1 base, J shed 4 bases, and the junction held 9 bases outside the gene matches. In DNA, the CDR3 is TGTGCCACCAGCAGAGCCCCCGGGACTACATCCACCGGGGAGCTGTTTCTT. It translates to CATSRAPGTTSTGELFL.

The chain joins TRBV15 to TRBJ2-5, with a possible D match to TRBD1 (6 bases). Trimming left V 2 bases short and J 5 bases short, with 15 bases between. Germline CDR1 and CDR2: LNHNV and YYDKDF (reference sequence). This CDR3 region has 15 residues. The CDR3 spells CATSRINRVGETQYF. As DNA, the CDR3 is TGTGCCACCAGCAGAATAAACAGGGTGGGGGAGACCCAGTACTTC.